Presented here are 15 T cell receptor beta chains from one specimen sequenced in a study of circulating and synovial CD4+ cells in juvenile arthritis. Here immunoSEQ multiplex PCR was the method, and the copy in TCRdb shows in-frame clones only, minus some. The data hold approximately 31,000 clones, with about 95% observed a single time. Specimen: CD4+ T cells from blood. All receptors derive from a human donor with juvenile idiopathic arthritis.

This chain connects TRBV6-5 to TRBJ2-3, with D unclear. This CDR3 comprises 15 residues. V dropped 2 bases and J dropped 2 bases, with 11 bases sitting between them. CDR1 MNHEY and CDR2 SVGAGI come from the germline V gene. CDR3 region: CASSYEPPYTDTQYF. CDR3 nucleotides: TGTGCCAGCAGTTACGAGCCCCCTTACACAGATACGCAGTATTTT.

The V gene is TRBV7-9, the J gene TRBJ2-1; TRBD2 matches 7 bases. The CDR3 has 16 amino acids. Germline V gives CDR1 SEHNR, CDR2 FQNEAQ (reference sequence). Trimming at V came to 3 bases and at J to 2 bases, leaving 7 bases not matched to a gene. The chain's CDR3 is CASSFLLAPAYNEQFF. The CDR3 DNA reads TGTGCCAGCAGCTTCCTACTAGCGCCGGCCTACAATGAGCAGTTCTTC.

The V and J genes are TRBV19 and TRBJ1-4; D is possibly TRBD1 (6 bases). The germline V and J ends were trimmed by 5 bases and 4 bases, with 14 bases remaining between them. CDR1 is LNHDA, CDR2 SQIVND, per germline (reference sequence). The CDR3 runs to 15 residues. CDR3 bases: TGTGCCAGTAGTGGGAGAGGGGGAAGTAATGAAAAACTGTTTTTT. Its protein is CASSGRGGSNEKLFF.

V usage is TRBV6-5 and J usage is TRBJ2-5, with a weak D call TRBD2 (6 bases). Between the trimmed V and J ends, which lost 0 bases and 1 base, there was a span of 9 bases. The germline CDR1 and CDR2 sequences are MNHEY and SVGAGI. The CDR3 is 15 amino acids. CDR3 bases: TGTGCCAGCAGTTACTCAGGTAGCGGCCAAGAGACCCAGTACTTC. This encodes CASSYSGSGQETQYF.

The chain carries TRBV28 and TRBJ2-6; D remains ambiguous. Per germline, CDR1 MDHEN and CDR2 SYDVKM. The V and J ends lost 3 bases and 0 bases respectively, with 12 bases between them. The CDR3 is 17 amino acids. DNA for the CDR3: TGTGCCAGCAGTTTCCGGCGCGGTTACTCTGGGGCCAACGTCCTGACTTTC. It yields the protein CASSFRRGYSGANVLTF. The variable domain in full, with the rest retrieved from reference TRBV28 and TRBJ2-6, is DVKVTQSSRYLVKRTGEKVFLECVQDMDHENMFWYRQDPGLGLRLIYFSYDVKMKEKGDIPEGYSVSREKKERFSLILESASTNQTSMYLCASSFRRGYSGANVLTFGAGSRLTVL.

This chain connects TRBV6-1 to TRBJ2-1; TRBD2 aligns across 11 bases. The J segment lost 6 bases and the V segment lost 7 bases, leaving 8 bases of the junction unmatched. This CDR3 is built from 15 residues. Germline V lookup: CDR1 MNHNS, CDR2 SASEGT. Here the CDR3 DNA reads TGTGCCAGCATACTTATAGCGGGAGGGCCCAATGAGCAGTTCTTC. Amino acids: CASILIAGGPNEQFF.

In DNA, the CDR3 is TGTGCCAGCACCCAACGGACTAGTGGCGGGGAGCTGTTTTTT. Its protein product is CASTQRTSGGELFF. This chain uses TRBV2 with TRBJ2-2; TRBD2 matches 7 bases. The CDR3 contains 14 residues. Trimming took 7 bases from V and 7 from J; bases not matched to a gene: 9. Germline-derived CDR1 and CDR2 are SNHLY and FYNNEI.

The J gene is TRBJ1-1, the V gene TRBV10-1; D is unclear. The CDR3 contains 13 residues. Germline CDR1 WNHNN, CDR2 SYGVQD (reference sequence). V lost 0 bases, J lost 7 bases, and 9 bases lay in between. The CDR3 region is CASSESAGLEAFF. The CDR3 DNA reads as TGCGCCAGCAGTGAGTCGGCAGGACTTGAAGCTTTCTTT.

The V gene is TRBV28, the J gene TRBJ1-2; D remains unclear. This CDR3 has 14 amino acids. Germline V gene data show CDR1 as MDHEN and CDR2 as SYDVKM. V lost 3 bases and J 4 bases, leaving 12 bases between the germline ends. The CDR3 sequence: CASSFGGEGYGYTF. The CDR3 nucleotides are TGTGCCAGCAGTTTCGGCGGGGAGGGCTATGGCTACACCTTC.

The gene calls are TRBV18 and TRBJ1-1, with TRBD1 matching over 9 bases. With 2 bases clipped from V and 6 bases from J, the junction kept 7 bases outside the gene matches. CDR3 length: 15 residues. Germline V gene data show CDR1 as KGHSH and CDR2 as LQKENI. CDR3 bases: TGTGCCAGCTCACCATCCCGGGACAGGGACGCTGAAGCTTTCTTT. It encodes CASSPSRDRDAEAFF. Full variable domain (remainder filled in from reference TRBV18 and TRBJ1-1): NAGVMQNPRHLVRRRGQEARLRCSPMKGHSHVYWYRQLPEEGLKFMVYLQKENIIDESGMPKERFSAEFPKEGPSILRIQQVVRGDSAAYFCASSPSRDRDAEAFFGQGTRLTVV.

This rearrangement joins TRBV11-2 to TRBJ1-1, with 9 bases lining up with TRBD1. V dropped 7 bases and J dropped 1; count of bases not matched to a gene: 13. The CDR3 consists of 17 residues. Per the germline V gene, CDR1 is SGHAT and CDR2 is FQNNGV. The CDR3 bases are TGTGCCAGCACCCGGGGACAGGGTAGGCGAGGGAACACTGAAGCTTTCTTT. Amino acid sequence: CASTRGQGRRGNTEAFF.

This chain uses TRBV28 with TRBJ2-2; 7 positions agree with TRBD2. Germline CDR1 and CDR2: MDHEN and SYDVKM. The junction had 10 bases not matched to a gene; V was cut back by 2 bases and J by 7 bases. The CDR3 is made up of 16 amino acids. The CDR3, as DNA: TGTGCCAGCAGTTTAATCGGGGGGAGGGCCGTCGGGGAGCTGTTTTTT. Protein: CASSLIGGRAVGELFF.

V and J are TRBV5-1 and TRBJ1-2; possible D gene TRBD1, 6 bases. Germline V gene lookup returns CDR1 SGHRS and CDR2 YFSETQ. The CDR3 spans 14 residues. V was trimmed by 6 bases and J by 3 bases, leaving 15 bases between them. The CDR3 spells CASMPGHPDYGYTF. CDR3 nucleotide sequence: TGCGCCAGCATGCCGGGACACCCAGACTATGGCTACACCTTC.

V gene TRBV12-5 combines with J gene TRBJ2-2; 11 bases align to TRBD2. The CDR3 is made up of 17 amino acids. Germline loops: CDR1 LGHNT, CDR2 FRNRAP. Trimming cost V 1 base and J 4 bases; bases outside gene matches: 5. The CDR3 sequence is CASGLGMGTSGTGELFF. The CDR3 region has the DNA TGTGCTAGTGGTTTGGGTATGGGGACTAGCGGCACCGGGGAGCTGTTTTTT.

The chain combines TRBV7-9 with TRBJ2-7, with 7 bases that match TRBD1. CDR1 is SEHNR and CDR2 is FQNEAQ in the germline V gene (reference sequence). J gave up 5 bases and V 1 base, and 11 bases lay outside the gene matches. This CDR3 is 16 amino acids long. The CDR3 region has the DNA TGTGCCAGCAGCTTAGTATGGGGCACGCAGGGGGACGAGCAGTACTTC. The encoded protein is CASSLVWGTQGDEQYF.